The clone carrying this T cell receptor (beta chain) was detected many times. As yet, its antigen is unknown. Per the germline V gene, CDR1 is SGHRS and CDR2 is YFSETQ. Losses at the gene ends were 3 bases for V and 10 bases for J; bases not matched to a gene: 11. This CDR3 has 15 residues. They built TCR cDNA with 5'RACE template switching, a step that put in a universal primer site and UMIs. TCRdb reanalysed the 5' RACE reads using MiXCR and keeps one entry per CDR3 protein. Of roughly 50,000 distinct CDR3 sequences listed, 7.4% are singletons. The data belong to a study of T cells after yellow fever vaccination. Across the study: Preparing low-cell-number fractions relied on SMART-Seq v4 Ultra Low Input.

Findings and limits, study-wide: Few clonotypes appeared in both CD4 and CD8 compartments.

V and J are TRBV5-1 and TRBJ2-1, with TRBD2 identical over 9 bases. This TCR was sampled from a man between 18 and 35 years old who received the YFV17D yellow fever vaccine. Sequenced here: CD8+ T cells sorted from PBMCs, sampled less than 16 days after the first yellow fever vaccination. CDR3 protein: CASSWRGGPSPEQFF. CDR3 coding DNA: TGCGCCAGCAGCTGGCGGGGGGGCCCATCCCCCGAGCAGTTCTTC.